These 25 T cell receptor beta chains share one sample of origin, sequenced in a study of technical replicates of blood from several donors. Generated by immunoSEQ multiplex PCR, the TCRdb table keeps only in-frame clones and is missing some. The table includes some 64,000 clones, about 86% detected once. The specimen sequenced was PBMCs. The source is a human donor in good health. Some clones in this sample may be carry-over from other donors' samples.

The V and J genes are TRBV7-2 and TRBJ1-3; possibly TRBD1 for D (6 bases). CDR3 size: 15 residues. CDR1 is SGHTA, CDR2 FQGNSA, per germline. V shed 3 bases and J shed 4 bases, with 13 bases lying between them. Here the CDR3 DNA reads TGTGCCAGCAGCTTCTACAGGGCGTCGGGAAACACCATATATTTT. It encodes CASSFYRASGNTIYF.

The chain carries TRBV6-5 and TRBJ1-3, with 9 bases lining up with TRBD1. CDR1 is MNHEY and CDR2 is SVGAGI in the germline V gene. There are 15 residues in the CDR3. Trimming at V came to 2 bases and at J to 5 bases, leaving 4 bases not matched to a gene. Written as DNA, the CDR3 is TGTGCCAGCAGTTACAACAGGGGGCGAAGAAACACCATATATTTT. Translated, it gives CASSYNRGRRNTIYF.

CDR3 nucleotide sequence: TGTGCCAGCAGTGAAGGCGTTCTGATCTATGGCTACACCTTC. This translates into CASSEGVLIYGYTF. The chain has TRBV2 and TRBJ1-2, with D unresolved. Trimming cost V 1 base and J 4 bases, with 10 bases left between them. Germline V gene lookup returns CDR1 SNHLY and CDR2 FYNNEI. The CDR3 length is 14 residues. Based on the CDR3 plus reference TRBV2 and TRBJ1-2, the full variable domain is EPEVTQTPSHQVTQMGQEVILRCVPISNHLYFYWYRQILGQKVEFLVSFYNNEISEKSEIFDDQFSVERPDGSNFTLKIRSTKLEDSAMYFCASSEGVLIYGYTFGSGTRLTVV.

The V gene is TRBV19, the J gene TRBJ2-1, with TRBD2 identical over 7 bases. There are 15 residues in the CDR3. Germline values: CDR1 LNHDA, CDR2 SQIVND (reference sequence). V lost 3 bases to trimming and J lost 7 bases; unmatched junction nucleotides: 9. The CDR3 here is CASSMLGGESNEQFF. The CDR3 bases are TGTGCCAGTAGTATGTTGGGGGGGGAATCTAATGAGCAGTTCTTC.

The CDR3 DNA sequence: TGTGCCAGCTCACCACAAACTCCGGGACTAGCGGGAGAGTCCTACGAGCAGTACTTC. Amino acids: CASSPQTPGLAGESYEQYF. V is TRBV18 and J is TRBJ2-7; 14 bases are shared with TRBD2. The CDR3 contains 19 residues. The germline V gene encodes CDR1 KGHSH and CDR2 LQKENI. V trimming: 1 base; J trimming: 1 base; junction bases outside the gene matches: 9.

The V and J genes are TRBV6-5 and TRBJ1-4; D might be TRBD1 (5 bases). This CDR3 has 15 amino acids. Germline CDR1 is MNHEY and CDR2 is SVGAGI. V shed 6 bases and J shed 0 bases, with 11 bases lying between them. CDR3 amino acids: CASRRSTATNEKLFF. Here the CDR3 DNA reads TGTGCCAGCAGACGCTCGACAGCAACTAATGAAAAACTGTTTTTT.

The chain employs TRBV19 and TRBJ1-5; the match to TRBD1 covers 7 bases. CDR3 length: 18 residues. The V gene's germline CDR1 is LNHDA and CDR2 SQIVND (reference sequence). Trimming cost V 3 bases and J 2 bases; bases outside gene matches: 13. The CDR3 loop is CASSISLPDRDGNQPQHF. The CDR3 DNA is TGTGCCAGTAGTATCTCCCTCCCTGACAGGGACGGCAATCAGCCCCAGCATTTT.

The chain combines TRBV5-8 with TRBJ1-2; D ambiguous. Germline V CDR1 and CDR2: SGHTS, YDEGEE. The CDR3 is 14 residues long. Deletions cut 2 bases from V and 0 bases from J, with 8 bases between. The CDR3 DNA reads as TGTGCCAGCAGCTTTATAATCCCTAACTATGGCTACACCTTC. It codes for CASSFIIPNYGYTF.

The chain has TRBV5-1 and TRBJ2-5, with a weak D call TRBD1 (6 bases). The germline gives CDR1 SGHRS, CDR2 YFSETQ. Trimming removed 4 bases at V and 1 base at J, with 8 bases between. The CDR3 has 13 amino acids. This CDR3 is CASSQGSQETQYF. DNA for the CDR3: TGCGCCAGCAGCCAGGGGTCCCAAGAGACCCAGTACTTC.

The rearrangement links TRBV4-2 to TRBJ1-3, with a weak D call TRBD1 (6 bases). This CDR3 comprises 14 residues. CDR1 is LGHNA, CDR2 YNFKEQ, per germline. Trimming stripped 8 bases from V and 0 bases from J, with 11 bases between. The chain's CDR3 is CASGRGFSGNTIYF. The CDR3 bases are TGTGCCAGCGGCAGGGGTTTCTCTGGAAACACCATATATTTT.

The chain uses TRBV12-5 and TRBJ1-5; the match to TRBD1 covers 8 bases. The ends lost 1 base at V and 3 bases at J; junction bases unmatched: 8. The germline V gene has CDR1 LGHNT and CDR2 FRNRAP. This CDR3 is built from 17 residues. Here the CDR3 DNA reads TGTGCTAGTGGTTTGGGAATGACAGGGGATGTCAATCAGCCCCAGCATTTT. Translating it yields CASGLGMTGDVNQPQHF.

This clone was found once. The chain couples TRBV7-8 to TRBJ2-1, with 14 positions matching TRBD2. Germline loops: CDR1 SGHVS, CDR2 FQNEAQ. This CDR3 comprises 17 residues. Trimming cost V 4 bases and J 8 bases; bases outside gene matches: 10. CDR3 loop: CASSSGTSGSRGDEQFF. DNA for the CDR3: TGTGCCAGCAGCTCCGGGACTAGCGGGAGTCGAGGGGATGAGCAGTTCTTC. Supplemented by reference TRBV7-8 and TRBJ2-1, the full variable domain reads GAGVSQSPRYKVAKRGQDVALRCDPISGHVSLFWYQQALGQGPEFLTYFQNEAQLDKSGLPSDRFFAERPEGSVSTLKIQRTQQEDSAVYLCASSSGTSGSRGDEQFFGPGTRLTVL.

The V call is TRBV5-1, the J call TRBJ1-3; D remains ambiguous. The CDR3 runs to 16 residues. V was cut by 0 bases and J by 2 bases, with 12 bases left in between. The V gene's germline CDR1 is SGHRS and CDR2 YFSETQ. This CDR3 is CASSLADGGTGNTIYF. The CDR3 bases are TGCGCCAGCAGCTTGGCCGACGGAGGGACTGGAAACACCATATATTTT.

V gene TRBV19 combines with J gene TRBJ2-5, with TRBD2 identical over 10 bases. The CDR3 is 17 amino acids. CDR1 LNHDA and CDR2 SQIVND come from the germline V gene (reference sequence). Trimming cost V 3 bases and J 5 bases; bases outside gene matches: 12. For the CDR3, the DNA is TGTGCCAGTAGTATCCAAAGCGGGGGGGCCGTCAGGGAGACCCAGTACTTC. Translating gives CASSIQSGGAVRETQYF.

The chain employs TRBV19 and TRBJ1-1; 9 nucleotides align to TRBD1. Looked up from germline, CDR1 is LNHDA and CDR2 is SQIVND (reference sequence). The CDR3 consists of 12 residues. V lost 8 bases, J lost 11 bases, and 9 bases stayed unmatched. The CDR3 bases are TGTGCCAGTGGACAGGGGTTTCAGATGGCTTTCTTT. This encodes CASGQGFQMAFF.

V and J are TRBV9 and TRBJ1-2; 7 positions agree with TRBD1. The germline CDR1 and CDR2 sequences are SGDLS and YYNGEE. This CDR3 region has 20 residues. The V gene end was trimmed by 0 bases and the J gene end by 2 bases; junction bases not matched to a gene: 19. This CDR3 is CASSVGAGGRRSGGNYGYTF. CDR3 sequence (DNA): TGTGCCAGCAGCGTAGGGGCTGGAGGTAGGCGATCAGGGGGAAACTATGGCTACACCTTC.

This clone was seen only a few times. The gene calls are TRBV19 and TRBJ2-4; perhaps TRBD1 as D (6 bases). V was trimmed by 3 bases and J by 1 base, leaving 22 bases between them. This CDR3 is built from 19 residues. Looked up from germline, CDR1 is LNHDA and CDR2 is SQIVND (reference sequence). The CDR3 nucleotides read TGTGCCAGTAGTATCGCGTCAGGGGATACAAAAGAGGCCAAAAACATTCAGTACTTC. It encodes CASSIASGDTKEAKNIQYF. The complete variable domain, with remaining parts taken from reference TRBV19 and TRBJ2-4, reads DGGITQSPKYLFRKEGQNVTLSCEQNLNHDAMYWYRQDPGQGLRLIYYSQIVNDFQKGDIAEGYSVSREKKESFPLTVTSAQKNPTAFYLCASSIASGDTKEAKNIQYFGAGTRLSVL.

This chain links TRBV6-5 with TRBJ1-6; the match to TRBD1 covers 7 bases. In germline, CDR1 is MNHEY, CDR2 SVGAGI. The CDR3 loop spans 15 amino acids. The trim removed 4 bases at V and 9 bases at J, leaving 9 bases unmatched. CDR3 amino acids: CASSSLDRIGSPLHF. CDR3 DNA sequence: TGTGCCAGCAGTTCCCTGGACAGGATCGGTTCACCCCTCCACTTT.

This clone was detected a few times. This chain uses TRBV6-6 with TRBJ2-2, with TRBD2 matching over 9 bases. J gave up 9 bases and V 2 bases, and 7 bases lay outside the gene matches. The germline V gene encodes CDR1 MNHNY and CDR2 SVGAGI (reference sequence). The CDR3 is 15 amino acids. CDR3 loop: CASSYIGTSSWELFF. CDR3 in DNA: TGTGCCAGCAGTTACATCGGGACTAGCAGCTGGGAGCTGTTTTTT.

V usage is TRBV4-3 and J usage is TRBJ1-1; TRBD1 matches at 10 bases. Germline CDR1 is LGHNA and CDR2 is YSLEER. The CDR3 is 14 amino acids. J gave up 5 bases and V 4 bases, and 4 bases lay outside the gene matches. The CDR3 sequence: CASSLGQGDTEAFF. The DNA for the CDR3 is TGCGCCAGCAGCCTAGGACAGGGGGATACTGAAGCTTTCTTT.

The genes are TRBV13 and TRBJ2-1; 7 bases agree with TRBD1. Germline V gene data show CDR1 as PRHDT and CDR2 as FYEKMQ (reference sequence). V trimming: 1 base; J trimming: 5 bases; junction bases outside the gene matches: 2. CDR3 length: 14 residues. CDR3 nucleotides: TGTGCCAGCAGCTTAGAAGGGACAGACAATGAGCAGTTCTTC. This translates into CASSLEGTDNEQFF.

This chain links TRBV10-3 with TRBJ1-3, with D tentatively TRBD1 (6 bases). The germline V and J ends were trimmed by 11 bases and 4 bases, with 15 bases remaining between them. Germline loops: CDR1 ENHRY, CDR2 SYGVKD. The CDR3 contains 13 residues. The CDR3 nucleotides read TGTGCCTCCGAGGGGGACGGCGGAAACACCATATATTTT. Translated, it gives CASEGDGGNTIYF.

The rearrangement uses TRBV25-1 and TRBJ2-2; TRBD1 is a possible D gene (6 bases). This CDR3 has 15 residues. In germline, CDR1 is MGHDK, CDR2 SYGVNS. The V end lost 7 bases, the J end lost 3 bases, and 15 bases lay between the germline ends. The CDR3 reads CASTQTGVDTGELFF. CDR3 coding DNA: TGTGCCAGCACGCAGACAGGTGTGGACACCGGGGAGCTGTTTTTT.

J is TRBJ2-5 and V is TRBV11-3; TRBD2 matches at 12 bases. J gave up 4 bases and V 3 bases, and 0 bases lay outside the gene matches. This CDR3 is built from 14 residues. Per germline, CDR1 SGHNT and CDR2 YENEEA. The DNA for the CDR3 is TGTGCCAGCAGCTTGACTAGCGGGGGAGAGACCCAGTACTTC. This codes for CASSLTSGGETQYF.

Regarding this clone: The sample contains more than one DNA sequence encoding this CDR3. This chain uses TRBV5-1 with TRBJ1-1; D is unresolved. The CDR3 extends over 14 amino acids. Per the germline V gene, CDR1 is SGHRS and CDR2 is YFSETQ. Trimming left V 4 bases short and J 3 bases short, with 13 bases between. The CDR3 DNA reads as TGCGCCAGCAGCCTGGCAGGAGGCTACACTGAAGCTTTCTTT. It yields the protein CASSLAGGYTEAFF.